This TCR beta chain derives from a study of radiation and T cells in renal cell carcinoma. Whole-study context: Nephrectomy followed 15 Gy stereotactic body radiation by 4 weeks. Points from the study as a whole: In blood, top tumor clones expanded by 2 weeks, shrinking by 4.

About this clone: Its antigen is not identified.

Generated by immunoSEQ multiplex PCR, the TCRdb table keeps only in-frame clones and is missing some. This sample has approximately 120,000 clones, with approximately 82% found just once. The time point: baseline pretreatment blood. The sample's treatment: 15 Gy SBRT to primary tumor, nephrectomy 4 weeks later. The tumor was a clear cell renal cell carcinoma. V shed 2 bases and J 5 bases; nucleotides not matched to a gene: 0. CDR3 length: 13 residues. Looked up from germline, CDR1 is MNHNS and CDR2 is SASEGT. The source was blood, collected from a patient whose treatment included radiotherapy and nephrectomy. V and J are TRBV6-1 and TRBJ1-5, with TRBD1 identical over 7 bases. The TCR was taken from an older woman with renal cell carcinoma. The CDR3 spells CASSETGDQPQHF. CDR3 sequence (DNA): TGTGCCAGCAGTGAAACAGGGGATCAGCCCCAGCATTTT.